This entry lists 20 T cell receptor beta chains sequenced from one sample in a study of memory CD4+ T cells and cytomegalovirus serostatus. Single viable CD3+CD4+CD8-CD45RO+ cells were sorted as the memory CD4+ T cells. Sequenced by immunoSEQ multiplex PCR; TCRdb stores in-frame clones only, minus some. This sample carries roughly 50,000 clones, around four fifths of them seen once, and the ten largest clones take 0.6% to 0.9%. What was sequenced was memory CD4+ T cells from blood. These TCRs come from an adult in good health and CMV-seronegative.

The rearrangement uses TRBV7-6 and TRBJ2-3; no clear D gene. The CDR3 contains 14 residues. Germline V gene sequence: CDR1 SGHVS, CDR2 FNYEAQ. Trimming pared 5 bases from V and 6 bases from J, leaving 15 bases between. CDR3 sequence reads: CASSPSGPSDTQYF. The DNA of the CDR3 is TGTGCCAGCAGCCCAAGTGGGCCCTCGGATACGCAGTATTTT.

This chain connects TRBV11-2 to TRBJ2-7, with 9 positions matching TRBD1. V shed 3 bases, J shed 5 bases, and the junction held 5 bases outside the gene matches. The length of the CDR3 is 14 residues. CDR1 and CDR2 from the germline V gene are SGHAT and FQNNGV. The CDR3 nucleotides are TGTGCCAGCAGCTTCCGGGACAGGGACCACGAGCAGTACTTC. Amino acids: CASSFRDRDHEQYF. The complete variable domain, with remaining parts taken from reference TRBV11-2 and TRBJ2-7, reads EAGVAQSPRYKIIEKRQSVAFWCNPISGHATLYWYQQILGQGPKLLIQFQNNGVVDDSQLPKDRFSAERLKGVDSTLKIQPAKLEDSAVYLCASSFRDRDHEQYFGPGTRLTVT.

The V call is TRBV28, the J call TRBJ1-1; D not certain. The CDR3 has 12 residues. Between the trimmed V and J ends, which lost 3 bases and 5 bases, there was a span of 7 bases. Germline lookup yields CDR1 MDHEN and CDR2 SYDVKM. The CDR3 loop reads CASSLLRTEAFF. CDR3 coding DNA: TGTGCCAGCAGTTTGTTGAGGACTGAAGCTTTCTTT.

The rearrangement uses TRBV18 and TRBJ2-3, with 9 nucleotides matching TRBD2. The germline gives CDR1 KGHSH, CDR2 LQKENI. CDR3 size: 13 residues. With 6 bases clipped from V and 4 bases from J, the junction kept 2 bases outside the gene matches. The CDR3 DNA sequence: TGTGCCAGCTCGGTAGCGGGGGCAGATACGCAGTATTTT. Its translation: CASSVAGADTQYF. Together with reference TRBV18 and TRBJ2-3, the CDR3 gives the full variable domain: NAGVMQNPRHLVRRRGQEARLRCSPMKGHSHVYWYRQLPEEGLKFMVYLQKENIIDESGMPKERFSAEFPKEGPSILRIQQVVRGDSAAYFCASSVAGADTQYFGPGTRLTVL.

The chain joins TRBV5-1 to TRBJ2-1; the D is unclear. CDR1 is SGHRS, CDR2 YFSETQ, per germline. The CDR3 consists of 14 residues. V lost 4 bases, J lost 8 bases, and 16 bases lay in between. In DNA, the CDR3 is TGCGCCAGCAGCACTCAGGCCAAGGTCGATGAGCAGTTCTTC. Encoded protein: CASSTQAKVDEQFF.

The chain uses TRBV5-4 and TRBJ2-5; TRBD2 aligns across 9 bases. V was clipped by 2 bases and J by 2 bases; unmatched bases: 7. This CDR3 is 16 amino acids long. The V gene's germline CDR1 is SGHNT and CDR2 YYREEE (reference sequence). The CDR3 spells CASSFGGLAGQETQYF. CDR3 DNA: TGTGCCAGCAGCTTCGGAGGGCTAGCGGGGCAAGAGACCCAGTACTTC.

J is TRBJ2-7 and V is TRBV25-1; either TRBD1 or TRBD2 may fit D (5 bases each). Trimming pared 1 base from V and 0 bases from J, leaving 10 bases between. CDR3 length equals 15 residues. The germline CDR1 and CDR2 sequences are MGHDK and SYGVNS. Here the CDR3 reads CASSESRDLSYEQYF. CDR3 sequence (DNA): TGTGCCAGCAGTGAATCCCGGGACCTCTCCTACGAGCAGTACTTC.

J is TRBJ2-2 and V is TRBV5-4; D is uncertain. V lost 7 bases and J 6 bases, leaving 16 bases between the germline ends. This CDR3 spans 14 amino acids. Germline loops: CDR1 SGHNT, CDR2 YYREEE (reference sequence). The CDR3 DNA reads TGTGCCAGCGAACACCCCCAGACGGCCGGGGAGCTGTTTTTT. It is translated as CASEHPQTAGELFF.

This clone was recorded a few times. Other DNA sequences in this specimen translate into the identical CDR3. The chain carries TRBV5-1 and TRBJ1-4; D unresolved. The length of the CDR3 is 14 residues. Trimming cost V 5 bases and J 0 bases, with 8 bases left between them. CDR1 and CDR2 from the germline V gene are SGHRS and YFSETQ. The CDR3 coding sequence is TGCGCCAGCAGTCCCCTTACAACTAATGAAAAACTGTTTTTT. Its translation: CASSPLTTNEKLFF.

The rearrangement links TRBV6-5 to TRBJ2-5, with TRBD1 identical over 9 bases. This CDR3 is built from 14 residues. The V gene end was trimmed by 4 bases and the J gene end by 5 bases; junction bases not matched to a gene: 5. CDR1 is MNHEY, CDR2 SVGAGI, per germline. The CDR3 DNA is TGTGCCAGCAGTTTCACAGGGGGCGGGGAGACCCAGTACTTC. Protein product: CASSFTGGGETQYF.

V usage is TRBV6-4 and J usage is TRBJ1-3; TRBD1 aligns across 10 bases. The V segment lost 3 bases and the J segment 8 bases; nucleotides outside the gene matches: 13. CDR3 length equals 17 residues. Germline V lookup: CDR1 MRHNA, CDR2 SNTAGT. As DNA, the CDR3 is TGTGCCAGCAGTGAACTAAAGATCCGGGACAGGGGATACACCATATATTTT. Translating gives CASSELKIRDRGYTIYF.

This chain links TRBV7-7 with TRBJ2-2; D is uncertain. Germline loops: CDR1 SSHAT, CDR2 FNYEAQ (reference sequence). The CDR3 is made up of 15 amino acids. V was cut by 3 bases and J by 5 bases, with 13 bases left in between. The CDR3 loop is CASSLAHTPTGELFF. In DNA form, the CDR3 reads TGTGCCAGCAGCTTGGCCCATACACCGACCGGGGAGCTGTTTTTT.

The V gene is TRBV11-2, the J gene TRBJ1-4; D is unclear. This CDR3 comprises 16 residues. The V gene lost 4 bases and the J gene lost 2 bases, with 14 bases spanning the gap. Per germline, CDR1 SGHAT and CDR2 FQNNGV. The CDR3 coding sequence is TGTGCCAGCAGCTCTTCGGGGATTTGGACTAATGAAAAACTGTTTTTT. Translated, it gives CASSSSGIWTNEKLFF.

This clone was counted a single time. The CDR3 protein is CASSSPRGAGGAQYF. CDR3 nucleotide sequence: TGTGCCAGCAGCTCACCGAGGGGAGCGGGAGGTGCGCAGTATTTT. The V and J genes are TRBV9 and TRBJ2-3; TRBD2 matches at 9 bases. The CDR3 runs 15 residues. CDR1 is SGDLS, CDR2 YYNGEE, per germline. The V gene end was trimmed by 4 bases and the J gene end by 10 bases; junction bases not matched to a gene: 13.

This CDR3 is CASSLSTGSHSYEQYF. The CDR3 DNA reads TGTGCCAGCAGTTTGTCGACAGGGTCCCATTCCTACGAGCAGTACTTC. This chain joins TRBV28 and TRBJ2-7; 7 bases map to TRBD1. Trimming removed 3 bases from V and 1 base from J; junction bases left unmatched: 9. Germline V gene sequence: CDR1 MDHEN, CDR2 SYDVKM. The CDR3 runs 16 residues.

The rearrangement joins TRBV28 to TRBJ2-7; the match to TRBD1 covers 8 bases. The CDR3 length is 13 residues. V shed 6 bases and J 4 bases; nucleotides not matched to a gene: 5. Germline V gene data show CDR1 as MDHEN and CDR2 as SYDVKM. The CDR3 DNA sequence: TGTGCCAGCAGGACAGGGGCAATTTACGAGCAGTACTTC. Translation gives CASRTGAIYEQYF.

In DNA, the CDR3 is TGTGCCAGCAGTGAGTGGGGGGCAAGGACTGAAGCTTTCTTT. Translated, it gives CASSEWGARTEAFF. This chain connects TRBV6-1 to TRBJ1-1; a weak D match, TRBD1 (6 bases). The germline V and J ends were trimmed by 3 bases and 5 bases, with 13 bases remaining between them. CDR1 is MNHNS, CDR2 SASEGT, per germline. This CDR3 comprises 14 residues.

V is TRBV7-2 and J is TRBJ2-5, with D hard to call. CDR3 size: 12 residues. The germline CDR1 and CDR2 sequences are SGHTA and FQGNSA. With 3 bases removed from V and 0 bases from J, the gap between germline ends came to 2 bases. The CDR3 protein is CASSLNQETQYF. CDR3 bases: TGTGCCAGCAGCTTGAACCAAGAGACCCAGTACTTC.

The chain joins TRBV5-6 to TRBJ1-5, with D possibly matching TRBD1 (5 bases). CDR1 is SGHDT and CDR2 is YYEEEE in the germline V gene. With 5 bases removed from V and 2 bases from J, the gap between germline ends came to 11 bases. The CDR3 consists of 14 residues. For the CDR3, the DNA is TGTGCCAGCAGTAATTGGGGGGGCAATCAGCCCCAGCATTTT. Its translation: CASSNWGGNQPQHF.

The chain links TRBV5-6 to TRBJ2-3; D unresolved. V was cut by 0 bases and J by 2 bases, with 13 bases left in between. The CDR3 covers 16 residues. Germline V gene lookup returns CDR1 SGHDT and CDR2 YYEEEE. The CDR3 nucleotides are TGTGCCAGCAGCTTGGTTGGCGGCACCCTCACAGATACGCAGTATTTT. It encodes CASSLVGGTLTDTQYF.